The entry below describes one TCR beta chain. The source of the sample is a study of blood T cell repertoires in COVID-19. Per the study methods: The assay estimated nucleated cells by amplifying reference gene primers. The table came from immunoSEQ multiplex PCR; TCRdb's copy has only in-frame clones and leaves some out. V, J and clone size reflect that table, while D and trimming were determined from the DNA. Of around 58,000 clones listed, around 85% were seen once; the top ten hold about a sixth. V lost 7 bases and J lost 8, with 17 bases in between. The CDR3 is 13 residues long. Germline-derived CDR1 and CDR2 are LNHDA and SQIVND (reference sequence).

This clonotype was obtained from a human donor in a cohort sampled during active COVID-19. This chain links TRBV19 with TRBJ1-2, with a tentative D call TRBD1 (6 bases). Sequences were obtained from peripheral blood. The CDR3 DNA reads TGTGCCAGTACCCCAGGGGTGGAAAGAGGCTACACCTTC. It is translated as CASTPGVERGYTF.